This TCR beta chain was sequenced for a study of blood T cell repertoires in COVID-19 (dated by TCRdb to 2019 to 2021). Notes on the research overall: Collaborator samples came from the United States, Italy and Spain and covered acute and convalescent phases of COVID-19. The material from the prospective study consisted of cDNA or gDNA derived from T cells, B-cell-depleted T cells, or PBMCs. The dataset comprised deeply sampled blood TCRbeta repertoires from subjects exposed to, actively infected with, or recovered from COVID-19. The repertoires were released in a freely available public database meant as a resource for research on the immune response to SARS-CoV-2. Samples came from the ongoing ImmuneRACE study (first 160 participants) plus 1,254 subjects from 6 global collaborators. Sample metadata almost always included a de-identified subject ID, COVID-19 status, age in years and sex. Where available, HLA class I and class II types were taken from metadata supplied by the sample provider and were not determined by assay-based typing. The research as a whole found: Clinical and demographic metadata were provided uncurated, with the amount varying by source and participant.

The immunoSEQ Assay, a bias-controlled multiplex PCR, was used to amplify TCRbeta CDR3 regions from genomic DNA. Processing in the source paper ran as follows. Nucleated cell counts per sample were estimated from amplification of reference gene primers within the assay. To quantify the absolute abundance of each unique TCRbeta CDR3 rearrangement, sequence reads were collapsed and filtered. Productive Simpson clonality was computed per sample as the square root of Simpson's diversity index over productive rearrangements. TCRdb carries this immuneACCESS record with in-frame sequences only. Its versions omit some clonotypes, under half of them owing to an unresolved V gene in the studies checked, with the rest unexplained. That table supplies the V and J calls and clone size; D and trimming were determined from the DNA. This sample has about 310,000 clones in its table, and about 90% of those were observed once. The ten largest clones add up to around 4.5% of the sample.

Participants in the prospective study were enrolled through a virtual design, were aged roughly 18 to 95 years, and lived in 24 United States geographic areas. In the prospective study, participants were assigned to cohorts based on the clinical history participants reported in a screening survey and a study questionnaire. Each participant in the prospective study had whole blood, serum and a nasopharyngeal or oropharyngeal swab collected by mobile phlebotomists. Prospective study participants could optionally give additional blood draws and questionnaires over a 2-month period. Prospective study blood samples were shipped either frozen or at room temperature before DNA extraction. CDR1 MNHEY and CDR2 SVGAGI were looked up in the germline V gene. V is clipped by 0 bases and J by 4 bases, and the sequence between their germline boundaries is 9 bases long. From the cysteine through the phenylalanine, the CDR3 covers 14 amino acids. The sequence is cut down to CDR3 DNA, 42 bases in frame from base 1.

Remarks on this clone: Its antigen specificity is not known. Base-call qualities are not available, and no considerably larger clone is one nucleotide away.

The clonotype was recovered from a woman under 30 with acute COVID-19. The material sequenced was PBMCs or T cells enriched from blood (not recorded which). The V gene is TRBV6-5 and the J gene is TRBJ1-2; the D gene remains uncertain. The nucleotide sequence reads TGTGCCAGCAGTTACTCAGGCGGGGTCTATGGCTACACCTTC. Translated, it reads CASSYSGGVYGYTF.